These 25 T cell receptor beta chains were all obtained from the same sample, sequenced in a study of T cells in women clearing cervical HPV infection. The protocol was immunoSEQ multiplex PCR, while the TCRdb copy is restricted to in-frame clones and leaves out a portion. The ten top clones account for approximately 0.9%, within a sample of roughly 49,000 clones. The sample taken for sequencing was blood buffy coat. These receptors originate from a woman between 18 and 70 years old with a cervical HPV16 infection that either progressed to CIN3+ or cleared (not recorded which).

Comment on this clone: The missing CDR3 end, 3 residues past where the read stops, is filled in from the germline J gene. The V call is TRBV5-1, the J call TRBJ2-1; 14 bases are a match to TRBD2. Losses at the gene ends were 3 bases for V and 5 bases for J; bases not matched to a gene: 1. The CDR3 runs 15 residues. Germline V lookup: CDR1 SGHRS, CDR2 YFSETQ. The CDR3 is CASSWGLAGDNEQFF. The CDR3 DNA, read in part, is TGCGCCAGCAGCTGGGGACTAGCGGGGGACAATGAG. The full variable domain, completed using reference TRBV5-1 and TRBJ2-1, is KAGVTQTPRYLIKTRGQQVTLSCSPISGHRSVSWYQQTPGQGLQFLFEYFSETQRNKGNFPGRFSGRQFSNSRSEMNVSTLELGDSALYLCASSWGLAGDNEQFFGPGTRLTVL.

As for this clone: The read terminates 3 residues before the CDR3 end, so the remaining end is supplied by the germline J gene. This chain uses TRBV14 with TRBJ2-5; 9 positions agree with TRBD1. Trimming cost V 4 bases and J 2 bases; bases outside gene matches: 5. The CDR3 runs 15 residues. Germline V CDR1 and CDR2: SGHDN, FVKESK. CDR3 loop: CASSLHRGQQETQYF. The covered CDR3 bases are TGTGCCAGCAGCCTTCACAGGGGGCAACAAGAGACC.

In the case of this clone: The read is 3 residues too short to cover the CDR3 end, so that end is filled in from the germline J gene. The rearrangement links TRBV6-1 to TRBJ2-3; no clear D gene. Trimming took 0 bases from V and 6 from J, leaving 7 bases between them. CDR1 MNHNS and CDR2 SASEGT come from the germline V gene. CDR3 size: 13 residues. The CDR3 sequence: CASSEASRDTQYF. The CDR3 DNA, read in part, is TGTGCCAGCAGTGAAGCGTCCCGGGATACG.

Comments on this clone: The CDR3 end falls 3 residues outside the read, so it is completed with the germline J gene. The chain employs TRBV5-1 and TRBJ2-2; weak D call: TRBD1 (5 bases). The CDR3 is 15 amino acids. The V gene's germline CDR1 is SGHRS and CDR2 YFSETQ. CDR3 in amino acids: CASRTTAQTNSPLFF. CDR3 DNA, as far as it was read: TGCGCCAGCAGGACGACAGCCCAAACTAATTCACCG.

Regarding this clone: The sequence runs out 3 residues before the end of the CDR3; the remainder is reconstructed from the germline J gene. This rearrangement joins TRBV7-6 to TRBJ2-1; 7 nucleotides match TRBD1. With V trimmed by 5 bases and J by 5 bases, 15 bases remained unmatched. The CDR3 consists of 17 residues. The germline V gene has CDR1 SGHVS and CDR2 FNYEAQ. CDR3 DNA (partial): TGTGCCAGCAGCCTCCTCGGTAGTAGGGACAGAGACAATGAG. Its protein product is CASSLLGSRDRDNE. The complete CDR3 sequence is CASSLLGSRDRDNEQFF.

Details on this clone: Read sequence stops 3 residues before the CDR3 end, and the germline J gene provides the missing end. J is TRBJ1-2 and V is TRBV11-1, with D hard to call. The CDR3 is made up of 15 amino acids. The V end lost 5 bases, the J end lost 6 bases, and 19 bases lay between the germline ends. The germline V gene has CDR1 SGHAT and CDR2 FQDESV (reference sequence). CDR3 region: CASSQPRRGNDGYTF. The sequenced part of the CDR3 DNA is TGTGCCAGCAGCCAACCCCGGCGGGGAAACGATGGC.

Details on this clone: The DNA ends 3 residues before the CDR3 does, and the rest of the CDR3 is filled in from the germline J gene. The chain recombines TRBV7-6 with TRBJ2-7; 7 bases align to TRBD2. The germline gives CDR1 SGHVS, CDR2 FNYEAQ. J lost 6 bases, V lost 1 base, and 9 bases had no gene match. The CDR3 length is 15 residues. The CDR3 protein is CASSLEAAGVGEQYF. The covered CDR3 bases are TGTGCCAGCAGCTTAGAGGCGGCGGGGGTCGGCGAG.

A note on this clone: The CDR3 is cut off 3 residues early in the read; its end comes from the germline J gene. The rearrangement joins TRBV5-6 to TRBJ2-4; possibly TRBD2 for D (6 bases). Germline CDR1 SGHDT, CDR2 YYEEEE. The CDR3 contains 14 residues. V shed 0 bases and J shed 4 bases, with 8 bases lying between them. The chain's CDR3 is CASSLVAGKNIQYF. The covered CDR3 bases are TGTGCCAGCAGCTTGGTTGCGGGAAAAAACATT.

With respect to this clone: The CDR3 goes on 3 residues after the read ends, and that part is filled in from the germline J gene. The chain recombines TRBV19 with TRBJ2-4; D gene uncertain. The CDR3 is 15 amino acids. CDR1 is LNHDA, CDR2 SQIVND, per germline (reference sequence). The ends were cut back, 1 base at V and 0 bases at J, with 7 bases in the middle. The CDR3 sequence: CASSIARGAKNIQYF. CDR3 bases read: TGTGCCAGTAGTATAGCCCGAGGAGCCAAAAACATT.

As regards this clone: The CDR3 goes on 3 residues after the read ends, and that part is filled in from the germline J gene. The chain couples TRBV12-3 or TRBV12-4 to TRBJ2-1; TRBD2 agrees at 11 bases. V shed 0 bases and J 6 bases; nucleotides not matched to a gene: 4. This CDR3 has 16 residues. Incomplete CDR3 DNA: TGTGCCAGCAGTTTAGCGGTACTAGCGGGGGCCAATGAG. This encodes CASSLAVLAGANE. The entire CDR3 is CASSLAVLAGANEQFF.

As regards this clone: From the germline J gene comes the end of the CDR3, since the read stops 3 residues before it. This rearrangement joins TRBV28 to TRBJ2-2; tentatively, D is TRBD2 (6 bases). V was cut by 6 bases and J by 0 bases, with 11 bases left in between. Germline CDR1 is MDHEN and CDR2 is SYDVKM. There are 15 residues in the CDR3. CDR3 DNA (partial): TGTGCCAGCAGGGGACTGTTCGCGAACACCGGGGAG. It is translated as CASRGLFANTGE. In full, the CDR3 reads CASRGLFANTGELFF.

With respect to this clone: The read halts 3 residues ahead of the CDR3 end, with the missing end drawn from the germline J gene. The chain recombines TRBV12-3 or TRBV12-4 with TRBJ2-1; D is perhaps TRBD2 (7 bases). The CDR3 extends over 14 amino acids. The germline V and J ends were trimmed by 1 base and 8 bases, with 12 bases remaining between them. The CDR3 DNA, read in part, is TGTGCCAGCAGTTTAGGCGGGGGCAGGGATGAG. It codes for CASSLGGGRDE. Given in full, the CDR3 is CASSLGGGRDEQFF.

Concerning this clone itself: The read gets to within 3 residues of the CDR3 end, and the germline J gene fills in the rest. The same CDR3 arises from other DNA sequences in this sample as well. The genes are TRBV20-1 and TRBJ2-3; 11 nucleotides match TRBD2. This CDR3 is 14 amino acids long. Germline lookup yields CDR1 DFQATT and CDR2 SNEGSKA (reference sequence). With 6 bases clipped from V and 6 bases from J, the junction kept 8 bases outside the gene matches. The sequenced part of the CDR3 DNA is TGCAGTGCGACTAGCGGGGAAGAAGTGGATACG. It codes for CSATSGEEVDT. The complete CDR3 protein is CSATSGEEVDTQYF.

Turning to this clone: From the germline J gene comes the end of the CDR3, since the read stops 3 residues before it. V and J are TRBV2 and TRBJ2-5; D unresolved. CDR3 length equals 13 residues. Germline V CDR1 and CDR2: SNHLY, FYNNEI. The V and J ends lost 3 bases and 3 bases respectively, with 8 bases between them. CDR3 region: CASSEVAEETQYF. CDR3 bases read: TGTGCCAGCAGTGAGGTGGCAGAAGAGACC.

Concerning this clone: The read gets to within 3 residues of the CDR3 end, and the germline J gene fills in the rest. The chain is built from TRBV7-2 and TRBJ2-3, with TRBD2 as a possible D gene (6 bases). Germline loops: CDR1 SGHTA, CDR2 FQGNSA. The CDR3 spans 13 residues. Partial CDR3 DNA: TGTGCCAGCAGCTTACTAAACCGGGGGTCG. Translated: CASSLLNRGS. From start to end, the CDR3 is CASSLLNRGSQYF.

About this clone: Read sequence stops 3 residues before the CDR3 end, and the germline J gene provides the missing end. The chain recombines TRBV12-3 or TRBV12-4 with TRBJ2-7; no firm D call. There are 14 residues in the CDR3. V was cut by 6 bases and J by 0 bases, with 12 bases left in between. Here the CDR3 reads CASRRRLGSYEQYF. The covered CDR3 bases are TGTGCCAGCAGACGCCGGCTAGGCTCCTACGAG.

Note on this clone: The read finishes 3 residues shy of the CDR3 end, and the germline J gene is used to complete it. The chain carries TRBV5-1 and TRBJ2-1, with 10 nucleotides matching TRBD2. CDR3 size: 15 residues. The trim removed 2 bases at V and 6 bases at J, leaving 5 bases unmatched. The V gene's germline CDR1 is SGHRS and CDR2 YFSETQ. CDR3 loop: CASSFSGGLFNEQFF. The part of the CDR3 DNA that was read is TGCGCCAGCAGCTTTAGCGGGGGGTTATTCAATGAG.

A word on this clone: The sequenced fragment ends 3 residues before the CDR3 boundary, so the rest is inferred from the germline J gene. The rearrangement uses TRBV2 and TRBJ2-2; 7 bases line up with TRBD2. In germline, CDR1 is SNHLY, CDR2 FYNNEI. The CDR3 length is 15 residues. Losses at the gene ends were 3 bases for V and 7 bases for J; bases not matched to a gene: 8. The covered CDR3 bases are TGTGCCAGCAGTGACCGGAGCGGGGTGAGCGGGGAG. Translated: CASSDRSGVSGE. The whole CDR3 region reads CASSDRSGVSGELFF.

Note on this clone: With the read ending 3 residues before the CDR3 end, the germline J gene is used to fill in that end. This chain uses TRBV19 with TRBJ1-4, with D possibly TRBD1 on 6 matching bases. CDR3 length equals 14 residues. Germline CDR1 is LNHDA and CDR2 is SQIVND (reference sequence). The germline V and J ends were trimmed by 8 bases and 8 bases, with 18 bases remaining between them. This CDR3 reads CASSPGVGTEKLFF. CDR3 bases read: TGTGCCAGTTCCCCAGGGGTGGGGACGGAAAAA.

Remarks on this clone: The CDR3 extends 3 residues past the end of the read, so its final part is completed from the germline J gene. The chain joins TRBV24-1 to TRBJ2-6; D possibly corresponds to TRBD1 (7 bases). This CDR3 comprises 19 residues. Looked up from germline, CDR1 is KGHDR and CDR2 is SFDVKD. Trimming removed 3 bases from V and 0 bases from J, with 17 bases in between. CDR3 protein: CATSDGAGQPASGANVLTF. CDR3 bases read: TGTGCCACCAGTGATGGGGCGGGACAGCCTGCCTCTGGGGCCAACGTC.

In regard to this clone: Read coverage stops 3 residues before the CDR3 terminus; the germline J gene supplies the remainder. The J gene is TRBJ2-7, the V gene TRBV5-1; D gene ambiguous. Trimming took 0 bases from V and 1 from J, leaving 8 bases between them. Per the germline V gene, CDR1 is SGHRS and CDR2 is YFSETQ. This CDR3 spans 14 amino acids. CDR3 bases read: TGCGCCAGCAGCTTGGCTGGGCAGTCCTACGAG. The encoded protein is CASSLAGQSYE. The complete CDR3 protein is CASSLAGQSYEQYF.

Comments on this clone: The read halts 3 residues ahead of the CDR3 end, with the missing end drawn from the germline J gene. The chain combines TRBV20-1 with TRBJ1-4; tentatively, D is TRBD1 (6 bases). Trimming took off 3 bases at V and 1 base at J, with 9 bases between the two ends. The germline gives CDR1 DFQATT, CDR2 SNEGSKA (reference sequence). This CDR3 is built from 14 residues. The CDR3 DNA, read in part, is TGCAGTGCTAGGACGGGACAAACTAATGAAAAA. Translating gives CSARTGQTNEK. The CDR3, in full, reads CSARTGQTNEKLFF.

Concerning this clone: The sequence runs out 3 residues before the end of the CDR3; the remainder is reconstructed from the germline J gene. The V and J genes are TRBV19 and TRBJ1-2; D call uncertain. Germline V gene sequence: CDR1 LNHDA, CDR2 SQIVND (reference sequence). The CDR3 loop spans 14 amino acids. The CDR3 DNA, read in part, is TGTGCCAGTACTGCGCGGGGTTTCACAGATACC. Amino acids: CASTARGFTDT. The complete CDR3 protein is CASTARGFTDTYTF.

About this clone: The read ends 3 residues shy of where the CDR3 ends; the end is completed using the germline J gene. The gene calls are TRBV5-1 and TRBJ1-5, with D uncertain. This CDR3 has 15 amino acids. V gave up 2 bases and J gave up 3 bases, with 12 bases separating them. The germline CDR1 and CDR2 sequences are SGHRS and YFSETQ. CDR3 bases read: TGCGCCAGCAGCTTAAGCTCGGGTAACAATCAGCCC. Translation: CASSLSSGNNQP. The complete CDR3 protein is CASSLSSGNNQPQHF. Drawing the rest from reference TRBV5-1 and TRBJ1-5, the complete variable domain is KAGVTQTPRYLIKTRGQQVTLSCSPISGHRSVSWYQQTPGQGLQFLFEYFSETQRNKGNFPGRFSGRQFSNSRSEMNVSTLELGDSALYLCASSLSSGNNQPQHFGDGTRLSIL.

In regard to this clone: Read coverage stops 3 residues before the CDR3 terminus; the germline J gene supplies the remainder. The V gene is TRBV5-6, the J gene TRBJ2-7; 11 bases are a match to TRBD1. Germline V lookup: CDR1 SGHDT, CDR2 YYEEEE. With V trimmed by 5 bases and J by 3 bases, 7 bases remained unmatched. The CDR3 contains 15 residues. The CDR3 DNA, read in part, is TGTGCCAGCAGAAAGGGACAGGGGGGTTACTACGAG. Amino acid sequence: CASRKGQGGYYE. The CDR3 in full is CASRKGQGGYYEQYF.